The TCR beta chain under discussion was sequenced for a study of cytomegalovirus exposure and HLA in healthy donors. Clones were sequenced by immunoSEQ multiplex PCR, and TCRdb holds only the in-frame ones, with some missing. The sample includes approximately 99,000 clones, 70% to 85% of them seen just once. A note on this clone: The antigen is unknown.

This CDR3 has 13 amino acids. Trimming stripped 3 bases from V and 0 bases from J, with 7 bases between. Germline V gene sequence: CDR1 SQVTM, CDR2 ANQGSEA. Study results and caveats: Within the approximately 120 validation repertoires, first-cohort TCR clusters tended to co-occur, according to a later analysis. The study labeled 164 TCR beta chains cytomegalovirus-associated. Testing in vitro showed a few CMV-associated chains specific for CMV antigens.

This TCR was sampled from a woman under 30 in good health and CMV-seronegative. Sequencing used PBMCs. The chain uses TRBV29-1 and TRBJ2-3; the D is unclear. The DNA for the CDR3 is TGCAGCGTTGATAGTTATAGCACAGATACGCAGTATTTT. This codes for CSVDSYSTDTQYF.